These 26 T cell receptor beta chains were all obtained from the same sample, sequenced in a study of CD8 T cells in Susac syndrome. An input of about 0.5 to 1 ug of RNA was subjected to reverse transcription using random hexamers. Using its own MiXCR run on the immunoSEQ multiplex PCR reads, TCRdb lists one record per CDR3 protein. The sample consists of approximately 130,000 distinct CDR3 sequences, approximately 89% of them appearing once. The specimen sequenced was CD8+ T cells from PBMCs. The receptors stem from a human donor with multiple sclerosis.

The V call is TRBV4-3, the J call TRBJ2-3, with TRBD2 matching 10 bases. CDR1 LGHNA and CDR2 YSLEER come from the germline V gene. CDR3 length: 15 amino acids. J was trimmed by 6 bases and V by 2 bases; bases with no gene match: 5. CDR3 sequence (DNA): TGCGCCAGCAGCCAACTAGCGGGAGATTCCGATACGCAGTATTTT. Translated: CASSQLAGDSDTQYF.

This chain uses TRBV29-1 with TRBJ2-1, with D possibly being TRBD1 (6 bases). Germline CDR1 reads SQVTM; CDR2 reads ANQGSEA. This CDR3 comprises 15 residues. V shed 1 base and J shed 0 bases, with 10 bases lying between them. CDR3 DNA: TGCAGCGTTGAAGGTTACAGGGTCTCCTACAATGAGCAGTTCTTC. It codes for CSVEGYRVSYNEQFF.

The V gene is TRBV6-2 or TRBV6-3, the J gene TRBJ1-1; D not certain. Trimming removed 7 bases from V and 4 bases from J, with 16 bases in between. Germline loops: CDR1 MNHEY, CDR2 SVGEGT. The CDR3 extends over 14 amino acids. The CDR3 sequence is CASTARVLITEAFF. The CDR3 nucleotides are TGTGCCAGCACCGCCCGGGTTTTGATCACTGAAGCTTTCTTT.

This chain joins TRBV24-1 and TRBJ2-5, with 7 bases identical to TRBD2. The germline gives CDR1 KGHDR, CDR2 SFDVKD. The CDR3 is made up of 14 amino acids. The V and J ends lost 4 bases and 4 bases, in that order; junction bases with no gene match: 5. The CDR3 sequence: CATSDPGLGETQYF. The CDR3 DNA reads TGTGCCACCAGTGACCCCGGACTAGGAGAGACCCAGTACTTC.

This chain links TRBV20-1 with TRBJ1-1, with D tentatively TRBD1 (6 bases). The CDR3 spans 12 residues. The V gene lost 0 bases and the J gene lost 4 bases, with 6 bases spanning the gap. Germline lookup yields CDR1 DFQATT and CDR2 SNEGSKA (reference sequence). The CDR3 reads CSAREDSTEAFF. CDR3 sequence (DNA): TGCAGTGCTAGAGAGGACAGCACTGAAGCTTTCTTT.

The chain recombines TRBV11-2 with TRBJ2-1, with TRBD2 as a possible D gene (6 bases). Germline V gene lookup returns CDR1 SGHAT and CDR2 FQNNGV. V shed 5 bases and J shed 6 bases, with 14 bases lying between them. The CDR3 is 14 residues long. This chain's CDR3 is CASSPWGLGNEQFF. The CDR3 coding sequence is TGTGCCAGCAGCCCCTGGGGACTTGGCAATGAGCAGTTCTTC.

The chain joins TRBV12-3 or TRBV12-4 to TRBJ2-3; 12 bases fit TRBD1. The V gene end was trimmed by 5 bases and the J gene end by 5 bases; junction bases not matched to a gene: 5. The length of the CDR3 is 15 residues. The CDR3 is CASSPGTGGRDTQYF. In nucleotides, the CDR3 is TGTGCCAGCAGTCCCGGGACAGGGGGCAGAGATACGCAGTATTTT.

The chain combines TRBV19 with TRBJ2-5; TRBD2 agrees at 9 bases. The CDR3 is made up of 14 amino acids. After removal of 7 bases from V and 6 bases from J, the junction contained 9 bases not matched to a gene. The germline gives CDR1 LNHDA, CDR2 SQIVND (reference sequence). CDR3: CASTPSGMGKTQYF. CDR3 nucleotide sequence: TGTGCCAGTACCCCTAGCGGGATGGGGAAGACCCAGTACTTC. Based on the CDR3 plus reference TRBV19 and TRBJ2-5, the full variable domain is DGGITQSPKYLFRKEGQNVTLSCEQNLNHDAMYWYRQDPGQGLRLIYYSQIVNDFQKGDIAEGYSVSREKKESFPLTVTSAQKNPTAFYLCASTPSGMGKTQYFGPGTRLLVL.

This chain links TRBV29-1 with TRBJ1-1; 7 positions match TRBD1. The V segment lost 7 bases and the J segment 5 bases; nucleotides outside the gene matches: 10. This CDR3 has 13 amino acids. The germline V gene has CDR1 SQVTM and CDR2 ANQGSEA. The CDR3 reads CSAPGGKETEAFF. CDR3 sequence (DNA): TGCAGCGCCCCAGGGGGGAAGGAAACTGAAGCTTTCTTT.

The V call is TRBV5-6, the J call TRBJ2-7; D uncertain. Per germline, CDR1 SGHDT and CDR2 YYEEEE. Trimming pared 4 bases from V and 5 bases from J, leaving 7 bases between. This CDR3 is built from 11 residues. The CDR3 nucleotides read TGTGCCAGCAGCCGGGCCCACGAGCAGTACTTC. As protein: CASSRAHEQYF.

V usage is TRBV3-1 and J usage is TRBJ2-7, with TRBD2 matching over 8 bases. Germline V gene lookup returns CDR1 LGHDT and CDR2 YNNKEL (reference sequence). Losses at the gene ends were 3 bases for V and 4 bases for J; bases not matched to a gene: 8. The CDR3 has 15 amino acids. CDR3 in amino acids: CASSHWSGSTYEQYF. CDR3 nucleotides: TGTGCCAGCAGCCATTGGAGCGGGAGTACGTACGAGCAGTACTTC.

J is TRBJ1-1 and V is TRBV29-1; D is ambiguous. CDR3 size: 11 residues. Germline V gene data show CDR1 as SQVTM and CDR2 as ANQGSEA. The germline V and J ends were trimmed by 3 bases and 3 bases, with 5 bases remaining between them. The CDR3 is CSVEWDTEAFF. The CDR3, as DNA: TGCAGCGTTGAGTGGGACACTGAAGCTTTCTTT.

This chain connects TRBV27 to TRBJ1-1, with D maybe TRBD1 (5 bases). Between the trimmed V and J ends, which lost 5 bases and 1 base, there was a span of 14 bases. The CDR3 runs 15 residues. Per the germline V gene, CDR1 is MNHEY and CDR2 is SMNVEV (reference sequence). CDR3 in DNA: TGTGCCAGCAGTACCTCATGGAGGGGGAACACTGAAGCTTTCTTT. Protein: CASSTSWRGNTEAFF.

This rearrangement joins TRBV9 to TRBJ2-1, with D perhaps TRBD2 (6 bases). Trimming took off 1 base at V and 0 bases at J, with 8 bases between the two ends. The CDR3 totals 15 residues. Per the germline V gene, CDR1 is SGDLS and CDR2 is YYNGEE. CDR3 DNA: TGTGCCAGCAGCGTACGGGGGAGCTCCTACAATGAGCAGTTCTTC. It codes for CASSVRGSSYNEQFF.

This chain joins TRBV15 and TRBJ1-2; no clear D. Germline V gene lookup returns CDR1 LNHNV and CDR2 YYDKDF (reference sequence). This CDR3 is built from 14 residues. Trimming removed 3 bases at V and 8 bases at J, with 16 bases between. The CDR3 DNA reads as TGTGCCACCAGCAGGTTCCCGCCCCAAGAGGGCTACACCTTC. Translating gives CATSRFPPQEGYTF.

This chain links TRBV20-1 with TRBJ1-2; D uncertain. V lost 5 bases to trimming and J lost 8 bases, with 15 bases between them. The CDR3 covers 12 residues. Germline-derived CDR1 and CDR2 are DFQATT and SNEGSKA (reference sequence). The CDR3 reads CSAFVSGYGYTF. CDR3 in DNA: TGCAGTGCTTTCGTCTCGGGATACGGCTACACCTTC.

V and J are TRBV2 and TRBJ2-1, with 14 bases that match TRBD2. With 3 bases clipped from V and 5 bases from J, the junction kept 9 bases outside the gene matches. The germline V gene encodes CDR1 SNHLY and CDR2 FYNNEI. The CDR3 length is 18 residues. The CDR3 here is CASSDPGLAGGRDNEQFF. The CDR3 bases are TGTGCCAGCAGTGACCCCGGACTAGCGGGAGGTAGGGACAATGAGCAGTTCTTC. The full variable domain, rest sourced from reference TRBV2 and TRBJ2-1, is EPEVTQTPSHQVTQMGQEVILRCVPISNHLYFYWYRQILGQKVEFLVSFYNNEISEKSEIFDDQFSVERPDGSNFTLKIRSTKLEDSAMYFCASSDPGLAGGRDNEQFFGPGTRLTVL.

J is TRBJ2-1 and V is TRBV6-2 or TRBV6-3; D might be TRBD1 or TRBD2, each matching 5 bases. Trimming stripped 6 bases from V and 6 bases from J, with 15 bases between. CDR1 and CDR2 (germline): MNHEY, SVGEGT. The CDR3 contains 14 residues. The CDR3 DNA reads TGTGCCAGCAGCCACGGGACCCGGGGCAATGAGCAGTTCTTC. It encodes CASSHGTRGNEQFF.

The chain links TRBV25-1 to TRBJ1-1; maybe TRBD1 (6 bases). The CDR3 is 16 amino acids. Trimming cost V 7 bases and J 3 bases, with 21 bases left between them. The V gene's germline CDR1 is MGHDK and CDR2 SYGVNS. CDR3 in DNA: TGTGCCAGCATAAACCGGGGGGCCTCCGGTCACACTGAAGCTTTCTTT. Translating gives CASINRGASGHTEAFF.

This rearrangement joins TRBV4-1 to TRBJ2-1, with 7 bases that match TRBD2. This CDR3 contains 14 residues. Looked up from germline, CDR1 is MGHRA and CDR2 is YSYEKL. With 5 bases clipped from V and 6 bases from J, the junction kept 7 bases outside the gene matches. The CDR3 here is CASSGIGTTNEQFF. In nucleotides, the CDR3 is TGCGCCAGCAGCGGAATCGGGACTACCAATGAGCAGTTCTTC.

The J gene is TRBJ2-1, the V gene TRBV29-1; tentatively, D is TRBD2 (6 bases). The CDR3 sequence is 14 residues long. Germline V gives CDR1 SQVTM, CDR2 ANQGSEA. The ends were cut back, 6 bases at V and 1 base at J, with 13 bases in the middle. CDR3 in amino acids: CSVQGDSSYNEQFF. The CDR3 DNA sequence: TGCAGCGTCCAAGGGGACTCTTCCTACAATGAGCAGTTCTTC.

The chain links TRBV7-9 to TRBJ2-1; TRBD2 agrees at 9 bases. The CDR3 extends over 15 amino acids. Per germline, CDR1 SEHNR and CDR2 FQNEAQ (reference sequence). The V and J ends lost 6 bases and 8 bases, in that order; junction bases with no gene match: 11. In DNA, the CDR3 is TGTGCCAGCAGGAATGGTACTAGCGGGTTAGATGAGCAGTTCTTC. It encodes CASRNGTSGLDEQFF.

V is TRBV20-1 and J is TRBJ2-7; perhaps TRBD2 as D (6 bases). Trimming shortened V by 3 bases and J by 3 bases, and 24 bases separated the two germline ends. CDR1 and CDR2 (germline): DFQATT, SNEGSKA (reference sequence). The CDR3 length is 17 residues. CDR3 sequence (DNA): TGCAGTGCTAGGGCAATGAACGGGAGTAGATTCCTCTACGAGCAGTACTTC. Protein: CSARAMNGSRFLYEQYF.

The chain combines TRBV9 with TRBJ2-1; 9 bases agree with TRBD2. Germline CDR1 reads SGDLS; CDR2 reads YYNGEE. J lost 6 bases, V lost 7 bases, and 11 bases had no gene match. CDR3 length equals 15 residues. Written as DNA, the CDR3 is TGTGCCAGCTCCCGGGCTCGGACTAGCGCCAATGAGCAGTTCTTC. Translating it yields CASSRARTSANEQFF.

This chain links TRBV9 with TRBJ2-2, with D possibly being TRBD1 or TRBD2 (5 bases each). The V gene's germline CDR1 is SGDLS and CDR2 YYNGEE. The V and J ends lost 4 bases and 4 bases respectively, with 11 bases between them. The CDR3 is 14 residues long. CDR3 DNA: TGTGCCAGCAGCACTGGGGGTGGCACCGGGGAGCTGTTTTTT. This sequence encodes CASSTGGGTGELFF.

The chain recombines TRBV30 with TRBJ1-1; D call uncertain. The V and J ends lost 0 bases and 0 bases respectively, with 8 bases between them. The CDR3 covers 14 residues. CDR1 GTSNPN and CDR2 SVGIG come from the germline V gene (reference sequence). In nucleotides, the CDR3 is TGTGCCTGGAGTGTAGGAGTAATGAACACTGAAGCTTTCTTT. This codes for CAWSVGVMNTEAFF.